These T cell receptor beta chains were read from a single sample in a study of T-cell memory formation after mild COVID-19. Each CDR3 protein gets one entry after TCRdb re-called the 5' RACE reads with MiXCR. Of roughly 89,000 distinct CDR3 sequences in the sample, about 13% were seen once. Input material: PBMCs or a T cell subset sorted from them (not recorded which). These receptors all stem from an adult woman who had mild COVID-19 (a few samples of this study predate the infection). Cell type and time point are not known. CDR3s include the opening cysteine and the closing phenylalanine or tryptophan. Fields, in order: V gene, CDR3 length, D gene, J gene, clone size, CDR3 protein, CDR3 DNA. D genes are given only for firm matches. Some rows mark clone size as missing; the rest say once, few, many or name a class of expanded clone.

v_gene: TRBV5-5; len: 16; d_gene: TRBD1; j_gene: TRBJ2-3; abundance: .; CDR3aa: CASSRNTGQGAHTQYF; CDR3nt: TGTGCCAGCAGCCGGAACACGGGACAGGGGGCACATACGCAGTATTTT
v_gene: TRBV20-1; len: 13; d_gene: TRBD2; j_gene: TRBJ2-1; abundance: few; CDR3aa: CSARDASGPEQFF; CDR3nt: TGCAGTGCTAGGGACGCTAGCGGTCCTGAGCAGTTCTTC
v_gene: TRBV11-3; len: 15; d_gene: .; j_gene: TRBJ2-7; abundance: few; CDR3aa: CASSLVRESSYEQYF; CDR3nt: TGTGCCAGCAGCTTAGTGAGGGAGAGCTCCTACGAGCAGTACTTC
v_gene: TRBV15; len: 13; d_gene: .; j_gene: TRBJ1-1; abundance: few; CDR3aa: CATSDGGPRHSFF; CDR3nt: TGTGCCACCAGCGATGGGGGGCCCAGACACTCTTTCTTT
v_gene: TRBV11-1; len: 14; d_gene: .; j_gene: TRBJ2-1; abundance: few; CDR3aa: CASSRLGPYNEQFF; CDR3nt: TGTGCCAGCAGCCGTCTAGGCCCCTACAATGAGCAGTTCTTC
v_gene: TRBV29-1; len: 17; d_gene: .; j_gene: TRBJ2-5; abundance: few; CDR3aa: CSVEGIRGGVKMETQYF; CDR3nt: TGCAGCGTTGAAGGGATAAGGGGGGGAGTAAAAATGGAGACCCAGTACTTC
v_gene: TRBV11-2; len: 18; d_gene: .; j_gene: TRBJ2-7; abundance: many; CDR3aa: CASSPTPRPDYGSYEQYF; CDR3nt: TGTGCCAGCAGCCCTACCCCTAGGCCGGACTATGGGTCCTACGAGCAGTACTTC
v_gene: TRBV7-9; len: 14; d_gene: TRBD1; j_gene: TRBJ2-1; abundance: few; CDR3aa: CASSLAGQLNEQFF; CDR3nt: TGTGCCAGCAGCTTAGCGGGACAGCTTAATGAGCAGTTCTTC
v_gene: TRBV4-1; len: 18; d_gene: .; j_gene: TRBJ2-2; abundance: .; CDR3aa: CASSQDIVLGTNTGELFF; CDR3nt: TGCGCCAGCAGCCAAGATATCGTACTAGGAACGAACACCGGGGAGCTGTTTTTT
v_gene: TRBV6-2/TRBV6-3; len: 15; d_gene: .; j_gene: TRBJ2-7; abundance: few; CDR3aa: CASSYSGQGNHEQYF; CDR3nt: TGTGCCAGCAGTTACTCGGGCCAGGGGAACCACGAGCAGTACTTC
v_gene: TRBV24-1; len: 15; d_gene: .; j_gene: TRBJ2-1; abundance: .; CDR3aa: CATSDYRGANNEQFF; CDR3nt: TGTGCCACCAGTGATTACCGGGGGGCGAACAATGAGCAGTTCTTC
v_gene: TRBV7-9; len: 12; d_gene: .; j_gene: TRBJ2-1; abundance: few; CDR3aa: CASSTRLNEQFF; CDR3nt: TGTGCCAGCAGCACCCGTCTTAATGAGCAGTTCTTC
v_gene: TRBV13; len: 16; d_gene: TRBD2; j_gene: TRBJ2-3; abundance: few; CDR3aa: CASSSPGLADTDTQYF; CDR3nt: TGTGCCAGCAGCTCCCCCGGACTAGCGGACACAGATACGCAGTATTTT
v_gene: TRBV7-6; len: 16; d_gene: .; j_gene: TRBJ2-7; abundance: few; CDR3aa: CASSLGTFGGSYEQYF; CDR3nt: TGTGCCAGCAGCTTAGGGACCTTTGGGGGCTCCTACGAGCAGTACTTC
v_gene: TRBV5-4; len: 13; d_gene: .; j_gene: TRBJ2-7; abundance: .; CDR3aa: CASSLGGTHEQYF; CDR3nt: TGTGCCAGCAGCTTGGGGGGGACACACGAGCAGTACTTC
v_gene: TRBV5-6; len: 14; d_gene: .; j_gene: TRBJ1-1; abundance: .; CDR3aa: CATTKGSGRTEAFF; CDR3nt: TGTGCCACCACTAAGGGGAGCGGGCGGACTGAAGCTTTCTTT
v_gene: TRBV5-6; len: 16; d_gene: TRBD2; j_gene: TRBJ2-3; abundance: few; CDR3aa: CASSRSSGGAIDTQYF; CDR3nt: TGTGCCAGCAGCCGCTCTAGCGGGGGGGCCATAGATACGCAGTATTTT
v_gene: TRBV20-1; len: 13; d_gene: TRBD2; j_gene: TRBJ2-7; abundance: many; CDR3aa: CSARRLAAVEQYF; CDR3nt: TGCAGTGCTAGGCGACTAGCTGCGGTCGAGCAGTACTTC
v_gene: TRBV7-9; len: 14; d_gene: TRBD1; j_gene: TRBJ1-1; abundance: few; CDR3aa: CASSPTTGGTEAFF; CDR3nt: TGTGCCAGCAGCCCAACCACAGGGGGCACTGAAGCTTTCTTT
v_gene: TRBV5-1; len: 15; d_gene: .; j_gene: TRBJ2-7; abundance: .; CDR3aa: CASSENGERFYEQYF; CDR3nt: TGCGCCAGCAGCGAAAACGGGGAAAGGTTCTACGAGCAGTACTTC
v_gene: TRBV20-1; len: 13; d_gene: .; j_gene: TRBJ2-1; abundance: .; CDR3aa: CSARPPQYNEQFF; CDR3nt: TGCAGTGCTAGGCCCCCTCAGTACAATGAGCAGTTCTTC
v_gene: TRBV30; len: 14; d_gene: TRBD1; j_gene: TRBJ2-7; abundance: .; CDR3aa: CAWSVTGGGYEQYF; CDR3nt: TGTGCCTGGAGTGTAACAGGGGGAGGCTACGAGCAGTACTTC
v_gene: TRBV5-1; len: 14; d_gene: TRBD2; j_gene: TRBJ2-7; abundance: .; CDR3aa: CASSILAGSYEQYF; CDR3nt: TGCGCCAGCAGCATACTAGCGGGGTCCTACGAGCAGTACTTC
v_gene: TRBV6-5; len: 14; d_gene: TRBD1; j_gene: TRBJ1-6; abundance: few; CDR3aa: CASSYGTGNSPLHF; CDR3nt: TGTGCCAGCAGTTACGGGACAGGGAATTCACCCCTCCACTTT
v_gene: TRBV5-6; len: 15; d_gene: TRBD2; j_gene: TRBJ2-7; abundance: once; CDR3aa: CASSSLAGFSYEQYF; CDR3nt: TGTGCCAGCAGCTCGCTAGCGGGATTCTCCTACGAGCAGTACTTC
v_gene: TRBV27; len: 16; d_gene: .; j_gene: TRBJ1-1; abundance: .; CDR3aa: CASSLGGTALNTEAFF; CDR3nt: TGTGCCAGCAGTTTAGGGGGAACTGCCCTGAACACTGAAGCTTTCTTT
v_gene: TRBV29-1; len: 12; d_gene: .; j_gene: TRBJ1-1; abundance: .; CDR3aa: CSVLVGDTEAFF; CDR3nt: TGCAGCGTGCTCGTGGGAGACACTGAAGCTTTCTTT
v_gene: TRBV27; len: 14; d_gene: TRBD1; j_gene: TRBJ2-7; abundance: .; CDR3aa: CASATGAKDYEQYF; CDR3nt: TGTGCCAGCGCAACAGGGGCCAAAGACTACGAGCAGTACTTC
v_gene: TRBV4-1; len: 18; d_gene: .; j_gene: TRBJ2-1; abundance: few; CDR3aa: CASSQSPRAGPSYNEQFF; CDR3nt: TGCGCCAGCAGCCAATCCCCCCGGGCAGGTCCCTCCTACAATGAGCAGTTCTTC
v_gene: TRBV29-1; len: 14; d_gene: .; j_gene: TRBJ2-4; abundance: few; CDR3aa: CSVERVVAKNIQYF; CDR3nt: TGCAGCGTTGAAAGGGTCGTGGCCAAAAACATTCAGTACTTC
v_gene: TRBV5-1; len: 13; d_gene: .; j_gene: TRBJ2-2; abundance: few; CDR3aa: CASSSVEHGELFF; CDR3nt: TGCGCCAGCAGCTCAGTAGAGCACGGGGAGCTGTTTTTT
v_gene: TRBV4-1; len: 17; d_gene: TRBD2; j_gene: TRBJ2-3; abundance: .; CDR3aa: CASSQVASGGTGDTQYF; CDR3nt: TGCGCCAGCAGCCAAGTCGCTAGCGGGGGCACCGGAGATACGCAGTATTTT
v_gene: TRBV7-9; len: 14; d_gene: .; j_gene: TRBJ2-3; abundance: .; CDR3aa: CASSPTMDTDTQYF; CDR3nt: TGTGCCAGCAGTCCGACCATGGACACAGATACGCAGTATTTT
v_gene: TRBV9; len: 14; d_gene: .; j_gene: TRBJ2-7; abundance: .; CDR3aa: CASSVGYLSYEQYF; CDR3nt: TGTGCCAGCAGCGTAGGCTATCTCTCCTACGAGCAGTACTTC
v_gene: TRBV27; len: 14; d_gene: .; j_gene: TRBJ2-7; abundance: many; CDR3aa: CASSPTETNYEQYF; CDR3nt: TGTGCCAGCAGTCCCACTGAGACTAACTACGAGCAGTACTTC
v_gene: TRBV30; len: 18; d_gene: TRBD1; j_gene: TRBJ2-6; abundance: .; CDR3aa: CAWSQTGGLRAGANVLTF; CDR3nt: TGTGCCTGGAGCCAGACAGGGGGCCTTAGAGCTGGGGCCAACGTCCTGACTTTC
v_gene: TRBV15; len: 17; d_gene: TRBD1; j_gene: TRBJ1-1; abundance: .; CDR3aa: CATSRDRGKGARTEAFF; CDR3nt: TGTGCCACCAGCAGAGATAGGGGGAAGGGGGCGCGAACTGAAGCTTTCTTT
v_gene: TRBV15; len: 15; d_gene: TRBD1; j_gene: TRBJ2-1; abundance: .; CDR3aa: CATSRDGTDYNEQFF; CDR3nt: TGTGCCACCAGCAGAGATGGGACAGACTACAATGAGCAGTTCTTC
v_gene: TRBV20-1; len: 13; d_gene: TRBD2; j_gene: TRBJ2-1; abundance: few; CDR3aa: CSTGTTLYNEQFF; CDR3nt: TGCAGTACGGGGACTACCCTATACAATGAGCAGTTCTTC
v_gene: TRBV5-1; len: 13; d_gene: .; j_gene: TRBJ2-5; abundance: .; CDR3aa: CASTRTAQETQYF; CDR3nt: TGCGCCAGCACGAGGACGGCCCAAGAGACCCAGTACTTC
v_gene: TRBV5-5; len: 15; d_gene: .; j_gene: TRBJ1-6; abundance: .; CDR3aa: CASSPLFSDNSPLHF; CDR3nt: TGTGCCAGCAGCCCTTTATTCTCTGATAATTCACCCCTCCACTTT
v_gene: TRBV7-6; len: 15; d_gene: .; j_gene: TRBJ2-2; abundance: .; CDR3aa: CASSLLGGNTGELFF; CDR3nt: TGTGCCAGCAGCCTCTTGGGGGGAAACACCGGGGAGCTGTTTTTT
v_gene: TRBV29-1; len: 15; d_gene: TRBD1; j_gene: TRBJ2-2; abundance: few; CDR3aa: CSVRAADRGFGELFF; CDR3nt: TGCAGCGTTAGAGCCGCGGACAGGGGATTCGGGGAGCTGTTTTTT